This TCR beta chain came from a study of Ad26.COV2.S vaccination and SARS-CoV-2 variants. Study as a whole: The study gave Ad26.COV2.S intramuscularly, once or twice 56 days apart.

As to this clone: The antigen remains unidentified.

Study findings and constraints: Vaccinees reportedly had broad spike-specific CD8+ and CD4+ T cell responses. Vaccine recipients posted higher spike-specific TCR breadth than their placebo counterparts.

As for treatment: roughly 19 received Ad26.COV2.S at low or high dose, single or two shots; roughly 5 received placebo; per-sample allocation not given. All samples were drawn on day 63, counting from the first vaccine or placebo injection. The shot given was an Ad26 vector that makes Wuhan-strain SARS-CoV-2 spike. CDR3 length equals 13 residues. CDR1 GTSNPN and CDR2 SVGIG come from the germline V gene (reference sequence). V was shortened by 4 bases and J by 0 bases, with 9 bases between the two germline ends. Here immunoSEQ multiplex PCR was the method, and the copy in TCRdb shows in-frame clones only, minus some. The data hold under 300,000 clones, with roughly nine tenths observed a single time.

The chain joins TRBV30 to TRBJ1-2, with D hard to call. This clonotype was obtained from a person aged 18-60 years who received the Ad26.COV2.S COVID-19 vaccine or a placebo. Specimen: peripheral blood, collected in a trial of Ad26.COV2.S vaccine versus placebo. The CDR3 coding sequence is TGTGCCTGGACCCGGGGTTCTAACTATGGCTACACCTTC. This translates into CAWTRGSNYGYTF.